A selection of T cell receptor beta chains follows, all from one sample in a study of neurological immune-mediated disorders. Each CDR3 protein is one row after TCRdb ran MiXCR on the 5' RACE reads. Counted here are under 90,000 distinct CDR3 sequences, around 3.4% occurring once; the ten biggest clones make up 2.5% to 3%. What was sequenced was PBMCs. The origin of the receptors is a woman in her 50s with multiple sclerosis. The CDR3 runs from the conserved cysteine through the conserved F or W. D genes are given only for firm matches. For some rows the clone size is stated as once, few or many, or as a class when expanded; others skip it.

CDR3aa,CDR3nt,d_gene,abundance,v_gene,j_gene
CSAKPFAGQANYEQYF,TGCAGTGCTAAACCCTTTGCGGGACAGGCGAATTACGAGCAGTACTTC,TRBD1,many,TRBV20-1,TRBJ2-7
CSARLRTGLEPQHF,TGCAGTGCTAGATTACGGACAGGGCTCGAGCCCCAGCATTTT,TRBD1,many,TRBV20-1,TRBJ1-5
CATSRDLSGGGNYGYTF,TGTGCCACCAGCAGAGACCTTTCAGGGGGAGGTAACTATGGCTACACCTTC,TRBD1,many,TRBV15,TRBJ1-2
CASSLGGARGNSPLHF,TGCGCCAGCAGCTTGGGAGGGGCCCGGGGAAATTCACCCCTCCACTTT,.,many,TRBV5-1,TRBJ1-6
CASSQGKNYEQYF,TGTGCCAGCAGCCAAGGGAAAAACTACGAGCAGTACTTC,.,.,TRBV3-1,TRBJ2-7
CASSYWGPYEQYF,TGTGCCAGCAGTTATTGGGGGCCCTACGAGCAGTACTTC,.,many,TRBV6-5,TRBJ2-7
CSARPPQVGSSTEAFF,TGCAGTGCTAGACCCCCCCAGGTAGGGAGTAGCACTGAAGCTTTCTTT,.,many,TRBV20-1,TRBJ1-1
CSASPGSGNTIYF,TGCAGTGCTAGTCCGGGCTCTGGAAACACCATATATTTT,.,many,TRBV20-1,TRBJ1-3
CASSLQGALVYGYTF,TGTGCCAGCAGTTTGCAGGGGGCTCTGGTCTATGGCTACACCTTC,TRBD1,many,TRBV27,TRBJ1-2
CASRGTSGIYSYNEQFF,TGTGCCAGCAGGGGGACTAGCGGAATTTACTCCTACAATGAGCAGTTCTTC,TRBD2,few,TRBV6-5,TRBJ2-1
CANSFGGSSYEQYF,TGTGCCAACAGCTTCGGGGGGAGCTCCTACGAGCAGTACTTC,TRBD2,.,TRBV7-2,TRBJ2-7
CASAPRGYNEQFF,TGCGCCAGCGCCCCCCGGGGTTACAATGAGCAGTTCTTC,.,.,TRBV5-1,TRBJ2-1
CASSPRGHQPQHF,TGTGCCAGCAGCCCCAGGGGTCATCAGCCCCAGCATTTT,.,few,TRBV12-3/TRBV12-4,TRBJ1-5
CASSFTSGETQYF,TGTGCCAGCAGCTTTACTAGCGGGGAGACCCAGTACTTC,TRBD2,many,TRBV11-2,TRBJ2-5
CASSQDGRSGNTIYF,TGTGCCAGCAGCCAAGATGGACGCTCTGGAAACACCATATATTTT,.,many,TRBV3-1,TRBJ1-3
CASTLQGLGNTGELFF,TGCGCCAGCACCCTACAGGGGCTGGGGAACACCGGGGAGCTGTTTTTT,TRBD1,many,TRBV5-1,TRBJ2-2
CASSDGTGATQYF,TGCGCCAGCAGCGATGGGACAGGGGCCACCCAGTACTTC,TRBD1,.,TRBV4-1,TRBJ2-5
CASSPTTNLAYEQYF,TGTGCCAGCAGCCCAACGACGAACTTGGCCTACGAGCAGTACTTC,.,many,TRBV25-1,TRBJ2-7
CASSPLGSYGYTF,TGTGCCAGCAGCCCCCTTGGGTCTTATGGCTACACCTTC,.,many,TRBV3-1,TRBJ1-2
CASSQGGTDDYEQYF,TGCGCCAGCAGCCAAGGTGGGACAGATGACTACGAGCAGTACTTC,TRBD1,many,TRBV4-1,TRBJ2-7
CASSLAGGQGGTGELFF,TGCGCCAGCAGCTTGGCGGGTGGCCAGGGTGGCACCGGGGAGCTGTTTTTT,.,many,TRBV5-1,TRBJ2-2
CASSRLRVLGYF,TGTGCCAGCAGCCGATTACGTGTATTGGGGTACTTC,.,few,TRBV2,TRBJ2-7